This T cell receptor beta chain stems from a study of T cells in localized non-small cell lung cancer (dated by TCRdb to 2020 to 2021). With regard to the full study: The study examined T cell repertoires in roughly 240 patients with early-stage NSCLC and compared tumors with uninvolved tumor-adjacent lungs. The cohort consisted of 236 treatment-naive NSCLC patients whose localized lung tumors had been resected. Of the NSCLC patients, 120 to 150 were male and around 99 were female, and the mean age was approximately 69 years.

Uninvolved adjacent lung was taken at least 2 cm from the tumor margin and confirmed free of atypia by two independent pathologists. At diagnosis, tumor, uninvolved tumor-adjacent lung and peripheral blood were collected and then preserved as a mix of FFPE and fresh-frozen material. TCR beta CDR3 regions were sequenced from DNA using the immunoSEQ Assay. As for how the authors treated the data: To compute T cell density, TCR beta template counts were normalized to usable DNA, which was estimated by amplifying housekeeping genes. Richness was estimated using the preseqR package, with extrapolation to 400,000 templates for PBMC samples and to 120,000 templates for tissue samples. Clonality was defined by subtracting Pielou's evenness from one. To identify tissue-enriched TCRs, differential abundance testing was run on productive amino-acid clonotypes with a minimum total count of 5 and an alpha of 0.1. The Jaccard Index and the Morisita Overlap Index were used to measure repertoire overlap between compartments. GLIPH grouped TCR beta CDR3s together with public tetramer-defined viral CDR3s, and a viral motif had to include at least three viral sequences and show V-gene enrichment. This immuneACCESS table, as held by TCRdb, lists in-frame sequences with V and J called but not all clones. Of the missing ones, under half trace to an unresolved V gene in checked studies; the others have no known cause. From that table come the V and J calls and clone size; the DNA was used to work out D and trimming. For this sample the table gives 2,000 to 2,500 clones, of which under 50% were detected only once. The ten largest clonotypes hold 8% of the sample.

The paper's findings and limits, for the study overall: Longer overall survival was associated with higher T cell density in blood, whereas shorter survival was associated with higher clonality in adjacent lung. Of the top 100 tumor clones, a median of approximately 60 were detected in paired uninvolved adjacent lung; over 25 were also among that lung's top 100. Uninvolved tumor-adjacent lung showed the highest T cell clonality, higher than tumor, which suggests more focused antigenic responses in the uninvolved tumor-adjacent lung. Since the design was exploratory, TCR variables were selected using unadjusted p-values with no false-discovery rate correction. Multi-region tumor sequencing was not performed, so intratumor heterogeneity could not be excluded.

CDR1 is given as SGHNT and CDR2 as YENEEA, both from the germline V gene. Reading from cysteine to phenylalanine, the CDR3 counts 18 amino acids. Only CDR3 DNA remains: 54 bases, in frame from the first base. At the junction V is shortened by 6 bases and J by 2 bases; bases outside the gene matches: 9. This clone is deemed medium-sized (0.01 to 0.1%). Its antigen specificity is not known. Base-call qualities are not available, and no considerably larger clone is one nucleotide away. The receptor was isolated from a man aged 40-75 years with stage II lung adenocarcinoma. The sequence links TRBV11-3 to TRBJ2-3, and TRBD2 matches 15 of the central bases. The source was normal lung tissue next to the tumor, collected before any cancer treatment. The DNA sequence is TGTGCCAGCAGTGGAACCGGGACTAGCGGGGGGACCACAGATACGCAGTATTTT. It codes for CASSGTGTSGGTTDTQYF.